This TCR beta chain is from a study of control samples from healthy donors and cancer patients. The method was immunoSEQ multiplex PCR; TCRdb's version includes in-frame clones alone and lacks a portion of them. This table holds 170,000 or so clones, 94% found once. This CDR3 has 14 residues. Germline trimming cut 0 bases from V and 4 bases from J; bases unmatched to any gene: 0. Germline V CDR1 and CDR2: SGHRS, YFSETQ. The specimen sequenced was blood. The V and J genes are TRBV5-1 and TRBJ2-2, with 7 bases matching TRBD1. The clonotype was recovered from a woman between 18 and 30 years old in good health. CDR3 bases: TGCGCCAGCAGCTTGGGGGACAGCACCGGGGAGCTGTTTTTT. Protein: CASSLGDSTGELFF.